This T cell receptor (beta chain) comes out of a study of T cells in Graves' hyperthyroidism and ophthalmopathy. This clonotype is termed medium-sized. Amplification targeted TCR beta CDR3 regions from RNA transcripts. In the first-round RT-PCR of the TCR CDR3, the HTBI primer set was used. One entry per CDR3 protein, called by TCRdb with MiXCR from the multiplex PCR reads. The table lists approximately 58,000 distinct CDR3 sequences, 40% to 55% of them singletons. Germline V CDR1 and CDR2: ENHRY, SYGVKD. The ends were cut back, 1 base at V and 4 bases at J, with 10 bases in the middle. The CDR3 is 14 amino acids.

The V and J genes are TRBV10-3 and TRBJ1-2, with TRBD1 as a possible D gene (5 bases). Material: blood. This clonotype was obtained from a woman aged 25 to 39 with Graves' ophthalmopathy. The CDR3 loop is CAISELEGSYGYTF. In DNA form, the CDR3 reads TGTGCCATCAGTGAGTTGGAGGGGTCCTATGGCTACACCTTC.